The clone carrying this TCR beta chain showed up just a few times. No antigen is known for it. This record comes from a study of siplizumab effects on memory and regulatory T cells. Study-wide results and limits: Apparently more diverse than memory cells, naive T cells also seemed major alloresponse contributors. Reactions containing siplizumab showed mappable alloreactive CD4+ clones averaging roughly 66% Treg-derived, versus 25% to 30% in controls. A minor share of alloreactive clones matched unstimulated subsets.

V trimming: 6 bases; J trimming: 0 bases; junction bases outside the gene matches: 3. The CDR3 has 14 amino acids. Per the germline V gene, CDR1 is MNHEY and CDR2 is SVGAGI. TCRdb's copy holds only in-frame clones and misses some; the assay was immunoSEQ multiplex PCR. The repertoire holds about 100,000 clones, with 91% as singletons. This chain connects TRBV6-5 to TRBJ1-1; 8 bases are shared with TRBD1. The TCR sequence derives from a human donor in good health. The sample was CD4+ T cells sorted from blood. The CDR3 region is CASRRDRLNTEAFF. CDR3 DNA: TGTGCCAGCAGACGGGACAGGCTGAACACTGAAGCTTTCTTT.